Below, one TCR beta chain is given with its context. This specimen comes from a study of blood T cell repertoires in COVID-19. Study in general: COVID-19 samples collected from the United States, Italy and Spain covered acute and convalescent phases. In each case, the material was cDNA or gDNA derived from T cells, B-cell-depleted T cells, or PBMCs.

This CDR3 contains 16 residues. Germline trimming cut 7 bases from V and 0 bases from J; bases unmatched to any gene: 9. The germline CDR1 and CDR2 sequences are SNHLY and FYNNEI. Study processing details: Reference gene primer amplification in the assay estimated nucleated cell counts. TCRdb's table, derived via immunoSEQ multiplex PCR, lists solely in-frame clones and lacks some. V and J calls and clone size are those listed in that table; D and trimming were worked out from the DNA. Here the sample spans some 290,000 clones, about 90% being singletons. The gene calls are TRBV2 and TRBJ1-5, with TRBD1 matching 7 bases. This clonotype originated in a woman aged 45-60 years who had recovered from COVID-19. The sequencing input was peripheral blood. The CDR3 loop is CASTARQGGSNQPQHF. The CDR3 bases are TGTGCCAGCACCGCTAGACAGGGAGGTAGCAATCAGCCCCAGCATTTT.